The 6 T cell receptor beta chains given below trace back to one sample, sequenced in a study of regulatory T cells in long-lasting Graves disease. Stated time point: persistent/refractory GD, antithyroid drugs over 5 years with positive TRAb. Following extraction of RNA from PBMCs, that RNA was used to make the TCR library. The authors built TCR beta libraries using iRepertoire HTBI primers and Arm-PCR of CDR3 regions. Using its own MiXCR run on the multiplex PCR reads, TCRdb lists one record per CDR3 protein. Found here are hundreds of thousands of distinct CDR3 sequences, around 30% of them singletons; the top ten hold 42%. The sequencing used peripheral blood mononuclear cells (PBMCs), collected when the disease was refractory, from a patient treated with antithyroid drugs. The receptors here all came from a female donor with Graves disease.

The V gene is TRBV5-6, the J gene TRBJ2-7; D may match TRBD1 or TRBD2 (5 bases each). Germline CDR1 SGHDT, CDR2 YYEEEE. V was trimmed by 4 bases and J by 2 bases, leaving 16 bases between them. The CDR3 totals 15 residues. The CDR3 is CASSALGTGTYEQYF. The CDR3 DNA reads TGTGCCAGCAGCGCCCTAGGGACGGGTACCTACGAGCAGTACTTC.

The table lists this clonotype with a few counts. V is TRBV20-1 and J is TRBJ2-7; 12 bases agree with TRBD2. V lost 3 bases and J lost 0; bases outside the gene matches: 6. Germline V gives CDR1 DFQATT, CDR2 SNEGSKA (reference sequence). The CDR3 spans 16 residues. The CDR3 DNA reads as TGCAGTGCTAGGGCACTAGCGGGAGGTCCCTCCTACGAGCAGTACTTC. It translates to CSARALAGGPSYEQYF.

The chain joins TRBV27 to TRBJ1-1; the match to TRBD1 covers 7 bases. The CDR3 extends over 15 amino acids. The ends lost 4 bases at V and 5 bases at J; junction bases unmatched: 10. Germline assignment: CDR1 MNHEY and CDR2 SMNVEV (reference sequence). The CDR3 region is CASSWEGAIGTEAFF. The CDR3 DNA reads TGTGCCAGCAGTTGGGAGGGGGCGATTGGAACTGAAGCTTTCTTT.

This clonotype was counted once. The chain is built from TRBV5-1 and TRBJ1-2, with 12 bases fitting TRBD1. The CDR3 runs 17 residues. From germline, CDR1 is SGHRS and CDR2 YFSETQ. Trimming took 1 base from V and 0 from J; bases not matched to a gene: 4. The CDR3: CASSLKGQGASNYGYTF. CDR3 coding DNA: TGCGCCAGCAGCTTGAAGGGACAGGGGGCGTCTAACTATGGCTACACCTTC.

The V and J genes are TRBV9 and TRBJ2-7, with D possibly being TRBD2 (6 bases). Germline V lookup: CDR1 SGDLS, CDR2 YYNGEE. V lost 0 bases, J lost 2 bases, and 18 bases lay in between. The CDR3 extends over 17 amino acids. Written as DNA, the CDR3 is TGTGCCAGCAGCGTAGCTTCAGCCCCCCGGGGGACCTACGAGCAGTACTTC. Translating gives CASSVASAPRGTYEQYF.

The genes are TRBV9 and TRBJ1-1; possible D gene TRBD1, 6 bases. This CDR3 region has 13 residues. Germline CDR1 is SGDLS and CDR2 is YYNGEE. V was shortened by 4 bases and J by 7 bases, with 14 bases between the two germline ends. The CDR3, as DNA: TGTGCCAGCAGCTACCGAGCAGGGGATGAAGCTTTCTTT. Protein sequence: CASSYRAGDEAFF.